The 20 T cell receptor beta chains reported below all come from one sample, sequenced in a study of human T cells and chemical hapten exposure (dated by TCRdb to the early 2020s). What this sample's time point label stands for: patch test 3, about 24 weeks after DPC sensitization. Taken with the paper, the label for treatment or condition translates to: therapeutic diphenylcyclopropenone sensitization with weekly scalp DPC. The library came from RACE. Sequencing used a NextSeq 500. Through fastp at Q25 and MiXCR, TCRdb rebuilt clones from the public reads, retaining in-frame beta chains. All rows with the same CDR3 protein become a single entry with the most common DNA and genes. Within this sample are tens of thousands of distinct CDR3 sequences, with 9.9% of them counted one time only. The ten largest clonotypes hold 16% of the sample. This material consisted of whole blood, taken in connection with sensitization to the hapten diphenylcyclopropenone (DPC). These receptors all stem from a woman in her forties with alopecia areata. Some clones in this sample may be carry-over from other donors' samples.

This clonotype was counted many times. CDR3: CASSPQQGNQPQHF. The CDR3 DNA reads TGTGCCAGCTCACCACAGCAAGGCAATCAGCCCCAGCATTTT. The chain recombines TRBV18 with TRBJ1-5; no reliable D call. CDR1 and CDR2 from the germline V gene are KGHSH and LQKENI. The CDR3 has 14 residues. The ends were cut back, 1 base at V and 2 bases at J, with 6 bases in the middle.

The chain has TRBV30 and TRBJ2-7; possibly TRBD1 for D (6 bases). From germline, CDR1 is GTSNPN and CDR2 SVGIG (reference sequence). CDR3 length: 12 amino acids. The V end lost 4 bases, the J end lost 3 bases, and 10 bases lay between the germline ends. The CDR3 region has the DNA TGTGCCTGGACCAGGGGAAGCTACGAGCAGTACTTC. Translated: CAWTRGSYEQYF.

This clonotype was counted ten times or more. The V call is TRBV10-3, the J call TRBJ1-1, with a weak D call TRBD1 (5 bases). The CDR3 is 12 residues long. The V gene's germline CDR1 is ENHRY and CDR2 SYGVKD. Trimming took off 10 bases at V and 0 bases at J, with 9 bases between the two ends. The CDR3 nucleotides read TGTGCCAGCAGGGAAATGAACACTGAAGCTTTCTTT. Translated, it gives CASREMNTEAFF.

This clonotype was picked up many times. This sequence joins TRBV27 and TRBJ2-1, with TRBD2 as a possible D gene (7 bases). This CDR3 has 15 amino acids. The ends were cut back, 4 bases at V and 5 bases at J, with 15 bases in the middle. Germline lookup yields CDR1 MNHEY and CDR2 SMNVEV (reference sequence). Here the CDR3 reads CASSSSGGAHNEQFF. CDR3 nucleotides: TGTGCCAGCAGTTCGTCGGGGGGCGCCCACAATGAGCAGTTCTTC.

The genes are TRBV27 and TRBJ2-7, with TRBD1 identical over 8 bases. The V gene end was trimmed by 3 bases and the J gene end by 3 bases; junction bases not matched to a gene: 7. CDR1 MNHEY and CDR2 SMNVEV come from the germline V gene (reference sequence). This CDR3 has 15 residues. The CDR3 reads CASSLVDRVSYEQYF. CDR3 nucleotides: TGTGCCAGCAGTTTGGTGGACAGGGTAAGCTACGAGCAGTACTTC.

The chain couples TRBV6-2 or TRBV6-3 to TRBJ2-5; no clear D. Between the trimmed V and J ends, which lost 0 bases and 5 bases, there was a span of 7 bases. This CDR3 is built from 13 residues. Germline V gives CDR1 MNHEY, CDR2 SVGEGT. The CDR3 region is CASSYSEAETQYF. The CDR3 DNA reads TGTGCCAGCAGTTACTCTGAGGCGGAGACCCAGTACTTC.

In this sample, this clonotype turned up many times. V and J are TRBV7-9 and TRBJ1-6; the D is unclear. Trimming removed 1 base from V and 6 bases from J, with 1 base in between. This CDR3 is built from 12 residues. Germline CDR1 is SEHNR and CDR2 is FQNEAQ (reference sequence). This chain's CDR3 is CASSLVNSPLHF. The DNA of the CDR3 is TGTGCCAGCAGCTTAGTTAATTCACCCCTCCACTTT.

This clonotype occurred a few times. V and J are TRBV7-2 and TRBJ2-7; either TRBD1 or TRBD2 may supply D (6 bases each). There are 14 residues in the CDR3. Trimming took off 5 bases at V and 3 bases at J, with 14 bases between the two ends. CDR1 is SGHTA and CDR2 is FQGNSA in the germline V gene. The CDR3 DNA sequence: TGTGCCAGCAGCCCTATAGGGGGGAACTACGAGCAGTACTTC. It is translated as CASSPIGGNYEQYF.

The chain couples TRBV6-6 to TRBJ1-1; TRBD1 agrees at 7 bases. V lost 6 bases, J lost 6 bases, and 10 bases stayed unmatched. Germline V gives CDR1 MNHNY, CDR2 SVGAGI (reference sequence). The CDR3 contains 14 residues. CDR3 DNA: TGTGCCAGCAGGACCAGGGGGGCGCTGGCTGAAGCTTTCTTT. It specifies CASRTRGALAEAFF.

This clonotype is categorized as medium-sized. This chain's CDR3 is CSVEQGARSGDTQYF. In DNA, the CDR3 is TGCAGCGTAGAACAGGGGGCACGTTCGGGAGATACGCAGTATTTT. The gene calls are TRBV29-1 and TRBJ2-3; 9 bases agree with TRBD1. Per the germline V gene, CDR1 is SQVTM and CDR2 is ANQGSEA. The CDR3 contains 15 residues. Trimming removed 6 bases from V and 5 bases from J; junction bases left unmatched: 12.

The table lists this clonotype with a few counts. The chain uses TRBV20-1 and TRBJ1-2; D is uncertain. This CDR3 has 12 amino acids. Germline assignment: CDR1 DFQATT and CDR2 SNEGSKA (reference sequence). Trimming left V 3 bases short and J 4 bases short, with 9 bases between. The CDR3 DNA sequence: TGCAGTGCTAGTGGGCGGTTCTATGGCTACACCTTC. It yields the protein CSASGRFYGYTF.

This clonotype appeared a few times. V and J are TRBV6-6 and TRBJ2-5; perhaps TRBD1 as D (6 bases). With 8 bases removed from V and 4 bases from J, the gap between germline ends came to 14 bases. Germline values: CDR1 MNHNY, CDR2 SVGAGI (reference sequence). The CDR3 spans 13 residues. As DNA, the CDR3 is TGTGCCAGCTATGGCCAGGGGACAGAGACCCAGTACTTC. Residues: CASYGQGTETQYF.

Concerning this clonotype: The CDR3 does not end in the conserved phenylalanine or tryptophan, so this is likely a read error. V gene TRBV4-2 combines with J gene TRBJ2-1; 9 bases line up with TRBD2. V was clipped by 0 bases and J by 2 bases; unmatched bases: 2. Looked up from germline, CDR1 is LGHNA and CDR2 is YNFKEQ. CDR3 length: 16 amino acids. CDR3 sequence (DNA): TGTGCCAGCAGCCAAGATGGCGGGGGGGCCTACAATGAGCAGTTCTCC. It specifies CASSQDGGGAYNEQFS.

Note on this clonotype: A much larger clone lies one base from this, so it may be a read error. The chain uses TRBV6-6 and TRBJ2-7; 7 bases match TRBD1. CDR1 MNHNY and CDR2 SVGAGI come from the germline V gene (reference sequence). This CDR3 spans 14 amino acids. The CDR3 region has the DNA TGTGCCAGCAGATACTCAGGGGGTATGGTCGAGCAGTACTTC. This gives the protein CASRYSGGMVEQYF.

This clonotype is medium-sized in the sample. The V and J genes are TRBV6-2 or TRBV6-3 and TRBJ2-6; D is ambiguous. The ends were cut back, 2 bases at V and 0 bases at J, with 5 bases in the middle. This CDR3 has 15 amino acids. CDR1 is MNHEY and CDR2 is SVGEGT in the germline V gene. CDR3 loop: CASSYGSSGANVLTF. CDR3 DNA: TGTGCCAGCAGTTACGGAAGCTCTGGGGCCAACGTCCTGACTTTC.

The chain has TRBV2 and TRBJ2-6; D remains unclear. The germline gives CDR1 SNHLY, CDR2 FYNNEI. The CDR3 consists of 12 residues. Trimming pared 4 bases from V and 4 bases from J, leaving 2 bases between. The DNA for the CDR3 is TGTGCCAGCAGTGCCGGGGCCAACGTCCTGACTTTC. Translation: CASSAGANVLTF.

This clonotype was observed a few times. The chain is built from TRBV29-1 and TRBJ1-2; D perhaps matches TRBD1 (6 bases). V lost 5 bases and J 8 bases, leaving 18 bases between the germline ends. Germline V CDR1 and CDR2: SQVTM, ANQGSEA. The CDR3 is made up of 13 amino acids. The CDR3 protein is CSVRIRGEEGYTF. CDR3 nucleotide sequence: TGCAGCGTTCGAATCAGGGGTGAGGAAGGCTACACCTTC.

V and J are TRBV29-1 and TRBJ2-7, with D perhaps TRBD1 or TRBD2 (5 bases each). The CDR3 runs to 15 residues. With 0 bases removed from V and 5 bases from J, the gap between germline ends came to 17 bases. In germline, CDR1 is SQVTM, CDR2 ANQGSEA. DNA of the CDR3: TGCAGCGTTGAAGATCGGGGCAGGGTGGGCCACGAGCAGTACTTC. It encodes CSVEDRGRVGHEQYF.

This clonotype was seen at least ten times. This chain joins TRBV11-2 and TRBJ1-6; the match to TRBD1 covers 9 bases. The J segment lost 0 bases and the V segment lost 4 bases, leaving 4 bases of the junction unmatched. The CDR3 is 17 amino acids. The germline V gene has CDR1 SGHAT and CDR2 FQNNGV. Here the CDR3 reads CASSYNRGRSYNSPLHF. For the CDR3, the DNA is TGTGCCAGCAGCTATAACAGGGGGCGCTCCTATAATTCACCCCTCCACTTT.

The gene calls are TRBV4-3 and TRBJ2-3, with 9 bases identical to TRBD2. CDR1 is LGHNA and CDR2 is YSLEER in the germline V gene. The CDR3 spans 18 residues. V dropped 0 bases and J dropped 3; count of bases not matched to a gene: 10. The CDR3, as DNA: TGCGCCAGCAGCCAAGAATTGGCGGGGGGGCCAAATACAGATACGCAGTATTTT. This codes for CASSQELAGGPNTDTQYF.